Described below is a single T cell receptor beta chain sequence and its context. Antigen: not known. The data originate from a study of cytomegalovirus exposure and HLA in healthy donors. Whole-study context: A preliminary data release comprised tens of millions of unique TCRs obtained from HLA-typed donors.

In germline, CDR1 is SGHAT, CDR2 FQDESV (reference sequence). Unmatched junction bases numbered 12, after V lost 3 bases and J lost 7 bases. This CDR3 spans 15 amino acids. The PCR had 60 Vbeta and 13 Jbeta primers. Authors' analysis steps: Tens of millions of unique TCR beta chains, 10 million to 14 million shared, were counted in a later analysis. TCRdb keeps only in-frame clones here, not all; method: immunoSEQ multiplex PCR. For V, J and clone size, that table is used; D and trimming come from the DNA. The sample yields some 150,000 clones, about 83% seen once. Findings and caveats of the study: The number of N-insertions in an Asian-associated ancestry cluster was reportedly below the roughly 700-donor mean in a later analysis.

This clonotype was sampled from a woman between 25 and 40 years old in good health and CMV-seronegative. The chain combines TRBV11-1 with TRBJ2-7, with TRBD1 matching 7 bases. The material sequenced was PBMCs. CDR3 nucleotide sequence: TGTGCCAGCAGCTTTGGACAGGTGGGGGTCGGGGAGCAGTACTTC. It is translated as CASSFGQVGVGEQYF.